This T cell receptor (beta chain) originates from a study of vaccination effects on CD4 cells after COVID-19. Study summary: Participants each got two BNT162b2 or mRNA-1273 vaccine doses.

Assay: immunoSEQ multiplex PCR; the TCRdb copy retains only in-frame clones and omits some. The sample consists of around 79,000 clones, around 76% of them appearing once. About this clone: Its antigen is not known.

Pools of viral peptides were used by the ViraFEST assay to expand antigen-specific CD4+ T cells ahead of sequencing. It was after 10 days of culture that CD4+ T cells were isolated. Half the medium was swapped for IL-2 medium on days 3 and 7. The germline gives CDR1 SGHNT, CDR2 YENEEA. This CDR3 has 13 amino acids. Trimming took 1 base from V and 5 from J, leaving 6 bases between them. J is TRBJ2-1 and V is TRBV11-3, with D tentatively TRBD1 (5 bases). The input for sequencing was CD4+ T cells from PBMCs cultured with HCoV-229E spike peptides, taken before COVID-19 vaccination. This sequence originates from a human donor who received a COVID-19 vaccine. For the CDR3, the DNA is TGTGCCAGCAGCTTAGGACAGAACAATGAGCAGTTCTTC. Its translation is CASSLGQNNEQFF. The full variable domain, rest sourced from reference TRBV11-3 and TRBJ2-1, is EAGVVQSPRYKIIEKKQPVAFWCNPISGHNTLYWYLQNLGQGPELLIRYENEEAVDDSQLPKDRFSAERLKGVDSTLKIQPAELGDSAVYLCASSLGQNNEQFFGPGTRLTVL.